This T cell receptor (beta chain) was captured by sequencing in a study of cytomegalovirus exposure and HLA in healthy donors. Across the study: Previous work identified 90 million to 130 million unique TCR beta sequences from about 179 million T cells.

The PCR contained 60 Vbeta and 13 Jbeta primers. Some clones are missing from TCRdb's copy, which holds only in-frame ones; the method was immunoSEQ multiplex PCR. This sample carries 120,000 or so clones, with approximately 3.8% going to the ten biggest clones. The CDR3 consists of 15 residues. The V and J ends lost 3 bases and 3 bases, in that order; junction bases with no gene match: 6. Germline CDR1 is SGDLS and CDR2 is YYNGEE. The sequence came from a man between 18 and 35 years old in good health and CMV-seronegative. This chain links TRBV9 with TRBJ1-5; 7 positions agree with TRBD1. The sample was PBMCs. In DNA, the CDR3 is TGTGCCAGCAGCGACACAGGGGATCCCAATCAGCCCCAGCATTTT. The encoded protein is CASSDTGDPNQPQHF.